This entry lists 9 T cell receptor beta chains sequenced from one sample in a study of control samples from healthy donors and cancer patients. Sequencing was performed with immunoSEQ multiplex PCR; in TCRdb, only in-frame clones are kept and a portion is missing. The repertoire holds 250,000 to 300,000 clones, with almost 85% as singletons. The sample consisted of PBMCs. The source is a woman aged 55-69 years with lung cancer.

This rearrangement joins TRBV13 to TRBJ1-1; 10 nucleotides line up with TRBD1. Germline V gene sequence: CDR1 PRHDT, CDR2 FYEKMQ (reference sequence). The CDR3 consists of 15 residues. With V trimmed by 3 bases and J by 4 bases, 5 bases remained unmatched. CDR3 DNA: TGTGCCAGCAGCTTCCCCCGACAGGGGGCCACTGAAGCTTTCTTT. This encodes CASSFPRQGATEAFF.

The V call is TRBV7-6, the J call TRBJ2-2, with D uncertain. In germline, CDR1 is SGHVS, CDR2 FNYEAQ. This CDR3 has 15 amino acids. With 1 base removed from V and 7 bases from J, the gap between germline ends came to 13 bases. In nucleotides, the CDR3 is TGTGCCAGCAGCTTAGAATCACCGGTGAACGGGGAGCTGTTTTTT. It yields the protein CASSLESPVNGELFF.

In this sample, this clone turned up once. This chain connects TRBV2 to TRBJ1-5; D not certain. The germline V gene encodes CDR1 SNHLY and CDR2 FYNNEI. The CDR3 is 13 residues long. V gave up 0 bases and J gave up 6 bases, with 6 bases separating them. The CDR3 is CASSEALGQPQHF. As DNA, the CDR3 is TGTGCCAGCAGTGAAGCGCTGGGTCAGCCCCAGCATTTT.

The genes are TRBV5-1 and TRBJ2-1; unclear D gene. Germline V lookup: CDR1 SGHRS, CDR2 YFSETQ. This CDR3 has 14 residues. V lost 6 bases, J lost 0 bases, and 10 bases lay in between. In nucleotides, the CDR3 is TGCGCCAGCACTGGGTTTAGCTCCTACAATGAGCAGTTCTTC. It specifies CASTGFSSYNEQFF.

Written as DNA, the CDR3 is TGTGCCAGCAGCTTAGGGCTAGCGGGAGCCGAGCAGTACTTC. Protein sequence: CASSLGLAGAEQYF. V gene TRBV11-1 combines with J gene TRBJ2-7; TRBD2 aligns across 10 bases. CDR1 and CDR2 (germline): SGHAT, FQDESV (reference sequence). The V segment lost 1 base and the J segment 6 bases; nucleotides outside the gene matches: 3. CDR3 length equals 14 residues. The entire variable domain, with the rest obtained from reference TRBV11-1 and TRBJ2-7, is as follows: EAEVAQSPRYKITEKSQAVAFWCDPISGHATLYWYRQILGQGPELLVQFQDESVVDDSQLPKDRFSAERLKGVDSTLKIQPAELGDSAMYLCASSLGLAGAEQYFGPGTRLTVT.

The V gene is TRBV6-5, the J gene TRBJ1-2; perhaps TRBD1 as D (6 bases). The length of the CDR3 is 14 residues. Per germline, CDR1 MNHEY and CDR2 SVGAGI. V lost 7 bases to trimming and J lost 4 bases, with 16 bases between them. The CDR3 sequence is CASKQTGGGYGYTF. CDR3 sequence (DNA): TGTGCCAGCAAGCAGACGGGGGGCGGCTATGGCTACACCTTC.

This clone occurred a few times. The genes are TRBV3-1 (or the pseudogene TRBV3-2) and TRBJ2-6; D is perhaps TRBD2 (6 bases). The germline V gene has CDR1 LGHDT and CDR2 YNNKEL (reference sequence). CDR3 size: 15 residues. The V end lost 4 bases, the J end lost 5 bases, and 12 bases lay between the germline ends. The CDR3 loop is CASSRDGGWANVLTF. The DNA of the CDR3 is TGTGCCAGCAGCCGAGACGGGGGATGGGCCAACGTCCTGACTTTC.

The chain uses TRBV19 and TRBJ2-2; D is unresolved. CDR3 length equals 16 residues. The V end was cut by 1 base, the J end by 2 bases, with 11 bases between. The germline gives CDR1 LNHDA, CDR2 SQIVND (reference sequence). DNA of the CDR3: TGTGCCAGTAGTATAGCTAACAGAAGAAACACCGGGGAGCTGTTTTTT. Its translation is CASSIANRRNTGELFF.

This chain joins TRBV5-1 and TRBJ2-7; 11 bases map to TRBD2. With 0 bases clipped from V and 4 bases from J, the junction kept 3 bases outside the gene matches. Germline values: CDR1 SGHRS, CDR2 YFSETQ. The CDR3 runs to 15 residues. Written as DNA, the CDR3 is TGCGCCAGCAGCTTGGCACTAGCGGGAGAGTACGAGCAGTACTTC. This encodes CASSLALAGEYEQYF.